This entry features one T cell receptor (beta chain) sequence. Its antigen is not identified. This entry belongs to a study of PD-1 blockade in classical Hodgkin lymphoma. The germline gives CDR1 SGHAT, CDR2 FQNNGV. The CDR3 consists of 15 residues. Trimming removed 1 base from V and 1 base from J, with 11 bases in between. Assay: immunoSEQ multiplex PCR; the TCRdb copy retains only in-frame clones and omits some. The top ten clones hold about 2.4% of a sample with over 25,000 clones, 70% to 80% of them seen once. Regarding the study as a whole: Newly diagnosed patients had baseline TCR diversity that was reportedly lower than that of healthy donors. With CD4+ cells, TCR diversity rose significantly by C4D1, but not with CD8+ cells.

All patients experienced relapse after autologous stem cell transplantation, and brentuximab vedotin exposure was variable. Magnetic negative selection was used to purify CD4+ T cells from thawed PBMCs. The source of this sequence is a human donor with classical Hodgkin lymphoma. V gene TRBV11-2 combines with J gene TRBJ2-7; either TRBD1 or TRBD2 may supply D (6 bases each). The sequences come from CD4+ T cells from blood, collected at baseline. CDR3 nucleotide sequence: TGTGCCAGCAGCTTAGGAGGGGGGTGGTCCTACGAGCAGTACTTC. Its protein product is CASSLGGGWSYEQYF.